This T cell receptor (beta chain) was observed in a study of blood T cell repertoires in COVID-19. CDR3 size: 13 residues. Per germline, CDR1 MNHNS and CDR2 SASEGT. The V segment lost 1 base and the J segment 8 bases; nucleotides outside the gene matches: 4. The assay was immunoSEQ multiplex PCR, and TCRdb's table has in-frame clones only and misses some. The table has just over 300,000 clones, 70% to 90% seen once. Sample: PBMCs or T cells enriched from blood (not recorded which). This sequence was found in a man aged 25-45 years who had recovered from COVID-19. The chain combines TRBV6-1 with TRBJ1-2; 7 bases are shared with TRBD1. CDR3 bases: TGTGCCAGCAGTGAAGACAGGGGCCTAGGCTACACCTTC. It is translated as CASSEDRGLGYTF.